A selection of T cell receptor beta chains follows, all from one sample in a study of cytomegalovirus exposure and HLA in healthy donors. Libraries were prepared by immunoSEQ multiplex PCR; TCRdb keeps only in-frame clonotypes and omits some of them. The sample yields some 180,000 clones, about 82% seen once. Sequences were obtained from PBMCs. The receptor source for this set is a woman in her twenties or thirties in good health and CMV-seronegative. Each CDR3 is given with its conserved first and last residue. A D gene is named only where the DNA matches it firmly. Some rows mark clone size as missing; the rest say once, few, many or name a class of expanded clone.

>TRBD1|once|13|TRBV10-1|TRBJ2-5
TGCGCCAGCAGCCGGGACAGGCAAGAGACCCAGTACTTC
CASSRDRQETQYF
>TRBD2|once|20|TRBV2|TRBJ2-1
TGTGCCAGCAGTGAAGTTGCGGGACTAGCGGGGCCTAGCTCCTACAATGAGCAGTTCTTC
CASSEVAGLAGPSSYNEQFF
>TRBD2|.|13|TRBV30|TRBJ2-1
TGTGCCTGGAGTGCGGGGGGGCCCAATGAGCAGTTCTTC
CAWSAGGPNEQFF
>.|.|16|TRBV9|TRBJ1-1
TGTGCCAGCAGCGTAGACCCCAGTCTTTTAAACACTGAAGCTTTCTTT
CASSVDPSLLNTEAFF
>.|.|13|TRBV10-1|TRBJ1-5
TGCGCCAGCAGTGAGACAGGGAATCAGCCCCAGCATTTT
CASSETGNQPQHF
>.|once|15|TRBV6-1|TRBJ1-5
TGTGCCAGCAGTGGGGGGGGAGGTACCAATCAGCCCCAGCATTTT
CASSGGGGTNQPQHF
>.|.|19|TRBV7-8|TRBJ2-6
TGTGCCAGCAGCTTTACAAGGAGCTCAGCCGAGTCTGGGGCCAACGTCCTGACTTTC
CASSFTRSSAESGANVLTF
>.|.|12|TRBV30|TRBJ2-1
TGTGCCTGGAGCCAACTACCGGGACTCGAGTTCTTC
CAWSQLPGLEFF
>.|.|13|TRBV27|TRBJ2-5
TGTGCCAGCAGTCTACGGAGGCGGGAGACCCAGTACTTC
CASSLRRRETQYF
>.|.|17|TRBV27|TRBJ1-6
TGTGCCAGCAGTTTAAGGGCCTGGGGGGGCGCTTCTTCACCCCTCCACTTT
CASSLRAWGGASSPLHF
>.|few|14|TRBV7-9|TRBJ1-1
TGTGCCAGCAGCTTAGCGGGCAGAGTAATTGAAGCTTTCTTT
CASSLAGRVIEAFF